The present T cell receptor beta chain was sequenced within a study of blood T cell repertoires in COVID-19. Assay: immunoSEQ multiplex PCR; the TCRdb copy retains only in-frame clones and omits some. The sample records approximately 200,000 clones, about 81% being singletons. In the case of this clone: Other DNA sequences of this sample code for an identical CDR3.

The CDR3 runs to 14 residues. Germline V gives CDR1 SEHNR, CDR2 FQNEAQ (reference sequence). Trimming removed 5 bases from V and 3 bases from J; junction bases left unmatched: 3. The genes are TRBV7-9 and TRBJ2-2, with 7 bases that match TRBD1. Input material: PBMCs or T cells enriched from blood (not recorded which). This TCR was sampled from a middle-aged man who had recovered from COVID-19. The CDR3 nucleotides are TGTGCCAGCAGCCTTACAGGGGACACCGGGGAGCTGTTTTTT. The encoded protein is CASSLTGDTGELFF.